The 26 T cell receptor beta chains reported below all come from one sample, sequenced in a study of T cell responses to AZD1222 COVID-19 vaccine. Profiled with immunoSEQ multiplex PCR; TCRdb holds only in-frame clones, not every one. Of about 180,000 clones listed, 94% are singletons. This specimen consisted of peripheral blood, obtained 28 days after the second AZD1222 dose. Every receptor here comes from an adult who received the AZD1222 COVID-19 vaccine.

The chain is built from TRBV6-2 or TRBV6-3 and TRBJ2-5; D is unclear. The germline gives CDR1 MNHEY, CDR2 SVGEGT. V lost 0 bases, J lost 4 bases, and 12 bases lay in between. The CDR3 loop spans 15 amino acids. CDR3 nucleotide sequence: TGTGCCAGCAGTTACTCGGCAGAGGTGAGAGAGACCCAGTACTTC. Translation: CASSYSAEVRETQYF.

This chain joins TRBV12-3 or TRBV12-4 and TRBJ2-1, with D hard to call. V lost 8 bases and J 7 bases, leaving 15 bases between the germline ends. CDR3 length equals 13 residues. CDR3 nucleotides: TGTGCCAGCCGAGTAGGTGGAGTGAATGAGCAGTTCTTC. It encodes CASRVGGVNEQFF.

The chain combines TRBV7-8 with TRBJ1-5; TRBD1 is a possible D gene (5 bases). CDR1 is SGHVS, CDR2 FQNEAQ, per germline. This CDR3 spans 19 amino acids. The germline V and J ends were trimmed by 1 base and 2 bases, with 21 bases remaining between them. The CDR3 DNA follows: TGTGCCAGCAGCTTAGTGGCCAGGGTCATGGGTATCGGCAATCAGCCCCAGCATTTT. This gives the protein CASSLVARVMGIGNQPQHF.

CDR3 loop: CASSYPDGAEAFF. DNA of the CDR3: TGTGCCAGCAGTTACCCCGACGGGGCTGAAGCTTTCTTT. J is TRBJ1-1 and V is TRBV6-6, with D unclear. Germline CDR1 reads MNHNY; CDR2 reads SVGAGI (reference sequence). V gave up 2 bases and J gave up 6 bases, with 10 bases separating them. CDR3 length: 13 amino acids.

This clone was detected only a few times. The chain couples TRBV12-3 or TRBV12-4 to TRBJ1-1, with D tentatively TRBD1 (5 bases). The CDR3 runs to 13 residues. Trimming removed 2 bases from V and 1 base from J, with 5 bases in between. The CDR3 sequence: CASSLTGNTEAFF. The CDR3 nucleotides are TGTGCCAGCAGTTTAACAGGGAACACTGAAGCTTTCTTT.

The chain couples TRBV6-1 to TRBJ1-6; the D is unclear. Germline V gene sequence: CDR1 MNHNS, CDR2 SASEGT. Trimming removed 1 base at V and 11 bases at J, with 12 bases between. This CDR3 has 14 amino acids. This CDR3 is CASSEEQYQAPLHF. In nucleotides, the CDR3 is TGTGCCAGCAGTGAAGAACAGTATCAGGCACCCCTCCACTTT.

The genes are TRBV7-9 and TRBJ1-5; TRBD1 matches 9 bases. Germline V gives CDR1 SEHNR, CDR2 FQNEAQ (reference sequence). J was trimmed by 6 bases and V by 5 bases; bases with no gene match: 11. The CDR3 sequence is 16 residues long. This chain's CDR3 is CASSPHTGQGIQPQHF. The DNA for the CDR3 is TGTGCCAGCAGCCCCCACACGGGACAGGGCATTCAGCCCCAGCATTTT. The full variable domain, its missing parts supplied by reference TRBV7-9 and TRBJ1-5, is DTGVSQNPRHKITKRGQNVTFRCDPISEHNRLYWYRQTLGQGPEFLTYFQNEAQLEKSRLLSDRFSAERPKGSFSTLEIQRTEQGDSAMYLCASSPHTGQGIQPQHFGDGTRLSIL.

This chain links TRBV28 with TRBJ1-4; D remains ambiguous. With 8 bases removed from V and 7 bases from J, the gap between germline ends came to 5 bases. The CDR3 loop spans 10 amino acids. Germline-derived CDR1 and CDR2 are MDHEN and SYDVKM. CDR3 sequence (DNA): TGTGCCAGCGGGAGTGAAAAACTGTTTTTT. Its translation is CASGSEKLFF.

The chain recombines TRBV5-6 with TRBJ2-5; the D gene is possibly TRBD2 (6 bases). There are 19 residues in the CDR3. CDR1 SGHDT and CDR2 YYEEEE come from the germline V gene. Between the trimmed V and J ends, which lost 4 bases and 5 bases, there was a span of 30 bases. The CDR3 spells CASSNSQYEAGIPGETQYF. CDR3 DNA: TGTGCCAGCAGCAATTCTCAATACGAGGCGGGGATACCGGGTGAGACCCAGTACTTC.

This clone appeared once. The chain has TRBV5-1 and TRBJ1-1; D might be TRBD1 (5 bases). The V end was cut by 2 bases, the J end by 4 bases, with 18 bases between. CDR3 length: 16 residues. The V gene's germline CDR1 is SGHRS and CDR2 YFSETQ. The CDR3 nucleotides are TGCGCCAGCAGCTTACAGTCGATGGGGGAGGCCACTGAAGCTTTCTTT. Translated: CASSLQSMGEATEAFF.

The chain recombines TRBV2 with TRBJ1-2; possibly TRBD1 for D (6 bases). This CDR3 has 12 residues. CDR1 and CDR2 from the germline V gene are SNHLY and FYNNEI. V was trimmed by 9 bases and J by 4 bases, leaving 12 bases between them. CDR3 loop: CAREQGFYGYTF. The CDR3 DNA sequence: TGTGCCAGGGAACAGGGTTTCTATGGCTACACCTTC.

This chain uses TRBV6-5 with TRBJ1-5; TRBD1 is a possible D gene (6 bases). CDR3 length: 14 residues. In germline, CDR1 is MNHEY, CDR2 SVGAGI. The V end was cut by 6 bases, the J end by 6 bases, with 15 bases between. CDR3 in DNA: TGTGCCAGCAGATACGACAGAGGGGGTCAGCCCCAGCATTTT. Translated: CASRYDRGGQPQHF.

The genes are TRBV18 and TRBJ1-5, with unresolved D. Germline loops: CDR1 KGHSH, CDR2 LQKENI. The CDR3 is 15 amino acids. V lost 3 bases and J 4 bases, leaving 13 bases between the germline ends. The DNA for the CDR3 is TGTGCCAGCTCACCGATTGAGGGAGGTAATCAGCCCCAGCATTTT. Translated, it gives CASSPIEGGNQPQHF. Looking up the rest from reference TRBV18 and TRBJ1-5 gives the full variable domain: NAGVMQNPRHLVRRRGQEARLRCSPMKGHSHVYWYRQLPEEGLKFMVYLQKENIIDESGMPKERFSAEFPKEGPSILRIQQVVRGDSAAYFCASSPIEGGNQPQHFGDGTRLSIL.

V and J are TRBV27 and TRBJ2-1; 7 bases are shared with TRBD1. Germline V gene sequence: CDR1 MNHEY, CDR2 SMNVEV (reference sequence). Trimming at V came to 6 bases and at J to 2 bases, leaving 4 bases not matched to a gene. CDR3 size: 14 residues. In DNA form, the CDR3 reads TGTGCCAGCAGCGACAGGGAAGCCTACAATGAGCAGTTCTTC. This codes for CASSDREAYNEQFF.

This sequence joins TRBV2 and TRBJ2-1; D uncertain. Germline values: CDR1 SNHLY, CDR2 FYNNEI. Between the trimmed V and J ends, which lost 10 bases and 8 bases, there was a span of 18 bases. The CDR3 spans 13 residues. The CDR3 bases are TGTGCCACCCACCCGGCCGCTGACTATGAGCAGTTCTTC. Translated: CATHPAADYEQFF.

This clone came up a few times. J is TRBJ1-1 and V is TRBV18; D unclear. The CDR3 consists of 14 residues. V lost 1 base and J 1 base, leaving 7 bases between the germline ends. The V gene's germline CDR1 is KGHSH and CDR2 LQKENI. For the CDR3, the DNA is TGTGCCAGCTCACCACGCGTATCGAACACTGAAGCTTTCTTT. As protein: CASSPRVSNTEAFF. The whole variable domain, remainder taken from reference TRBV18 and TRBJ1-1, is NAGVMQNPRHLVRRRGQEARLRCSPMKGHSHVYWYRQLPEEGLKFMVYLQKENIIDESGMPKERFSAEFPKEGPSILRIQQVVRGDSAAYFCASSPRVSNTEAFFGQGTRLTVV.

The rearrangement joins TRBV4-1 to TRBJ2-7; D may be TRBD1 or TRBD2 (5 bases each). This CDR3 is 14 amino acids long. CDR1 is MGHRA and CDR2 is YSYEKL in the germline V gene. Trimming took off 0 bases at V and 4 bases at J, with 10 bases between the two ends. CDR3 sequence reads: CASSQDGDGYEQYF. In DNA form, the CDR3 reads TGCGCCAGCAGCCAAGATGGGGACGGTTACGAGCAGTACTTC.

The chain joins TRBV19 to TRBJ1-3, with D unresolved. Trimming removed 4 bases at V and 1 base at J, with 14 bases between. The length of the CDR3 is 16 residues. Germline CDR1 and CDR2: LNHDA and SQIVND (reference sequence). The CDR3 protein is CASSRRTFPSGNTIYF. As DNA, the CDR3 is TGTGCCAGTAGTAGACGGACTTTCCCTTCTGGAAACACCATATATTTT.

As DNA, the CDR3 is TGTGCCAGCAGTGGGATCTCCTACGAGCAGTACTTC. Encoded protein: CASSGISYEQYF. The chain carries TRBV2 and TRBJ2-7; D gene uncertain. The germline V and J ends were trimmed by 4 bases and 0 bases, with 4 bases remaining between them. Germline values: CDR1 SNHLY, CDR2 FYNNEI. CDR3 length: 12 amino acids. Combining the CDR3 with reference TRBV2 and TRBJ2-7 gives the whole variable domain EPEVTQTPSHQVTQMGQEVILRCVPISNHLYFYWYRQILGQKVEFLVSFYNNEISEKSEIFDDQFSVERPDGSNFTLKIRSTKLEDSAMYFCASSGISYEQYFGPGTRLTVT.

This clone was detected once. CDR3 nucleotide sequence: TGTGCCAGCAGTTCACCGAGGACTAGCGGGAGTAAAGATACGCAGTATTTT. It translates to CASSSPRTSGSKDTQYF. The chain carries TRBV28 and TRBJ2-3, with TRBD2 matching over 13 bases. The CDR3 contains 17 residues. Per germline, CDR1 MDHEN and CDR2 SYDVKM. The V gene end was trimmed by 4 bases and the J gene end by 5 bases; junction bases not matched to a gene: 9.

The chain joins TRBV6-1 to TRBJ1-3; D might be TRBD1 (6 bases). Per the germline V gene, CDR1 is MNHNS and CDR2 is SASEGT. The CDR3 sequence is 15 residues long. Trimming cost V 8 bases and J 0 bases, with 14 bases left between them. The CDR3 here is CASRNREYSGNTIYF. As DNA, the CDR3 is TGTGCCAGCCGCAACAGGGAGTACTCTGGAAACACCATATATTTT.

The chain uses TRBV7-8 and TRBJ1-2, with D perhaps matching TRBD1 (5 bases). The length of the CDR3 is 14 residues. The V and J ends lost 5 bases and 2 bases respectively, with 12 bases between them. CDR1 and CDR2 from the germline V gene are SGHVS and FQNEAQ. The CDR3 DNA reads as TGTGCCAGCAGCAACATGGGGCAGAACTATGGCTACACCTTC. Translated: CASSNMGQNYGYTF.

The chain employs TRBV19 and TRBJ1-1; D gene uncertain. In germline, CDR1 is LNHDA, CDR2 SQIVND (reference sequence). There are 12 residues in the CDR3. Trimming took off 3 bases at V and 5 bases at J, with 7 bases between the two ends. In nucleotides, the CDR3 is TGTGCCAGTAGTATTGGGTTAACTGAAGCTTTCTTT. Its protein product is CASSIGLTEAFF.

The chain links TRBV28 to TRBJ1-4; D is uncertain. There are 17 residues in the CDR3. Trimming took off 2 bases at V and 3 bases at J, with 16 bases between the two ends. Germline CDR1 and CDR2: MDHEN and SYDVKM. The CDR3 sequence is CASSLVGSGKPNEKLFF. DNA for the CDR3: TGTGCCAGCAGTTTAGTAGGGTCAGGAAAGCCTAATGAAAAACTGTTTTTT.

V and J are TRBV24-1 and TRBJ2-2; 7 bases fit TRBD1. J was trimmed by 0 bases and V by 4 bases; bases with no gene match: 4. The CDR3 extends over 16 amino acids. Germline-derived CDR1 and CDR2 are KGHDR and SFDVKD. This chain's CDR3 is CATSESGTANTGELFF. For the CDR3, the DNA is TGTGCCACCAGTGAGTCCGGGACAGCGAACACCGGGGAGCTGTTTTTT.

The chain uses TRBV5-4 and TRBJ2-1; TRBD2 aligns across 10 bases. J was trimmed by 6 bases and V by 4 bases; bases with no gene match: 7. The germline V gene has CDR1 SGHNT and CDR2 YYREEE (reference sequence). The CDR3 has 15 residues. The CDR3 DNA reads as TGTGCCAGCAGCACCTCTAGCGGGGGCTTCAATGAGCAGTTCTTC. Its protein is CASSTSSGGFNEQFF.